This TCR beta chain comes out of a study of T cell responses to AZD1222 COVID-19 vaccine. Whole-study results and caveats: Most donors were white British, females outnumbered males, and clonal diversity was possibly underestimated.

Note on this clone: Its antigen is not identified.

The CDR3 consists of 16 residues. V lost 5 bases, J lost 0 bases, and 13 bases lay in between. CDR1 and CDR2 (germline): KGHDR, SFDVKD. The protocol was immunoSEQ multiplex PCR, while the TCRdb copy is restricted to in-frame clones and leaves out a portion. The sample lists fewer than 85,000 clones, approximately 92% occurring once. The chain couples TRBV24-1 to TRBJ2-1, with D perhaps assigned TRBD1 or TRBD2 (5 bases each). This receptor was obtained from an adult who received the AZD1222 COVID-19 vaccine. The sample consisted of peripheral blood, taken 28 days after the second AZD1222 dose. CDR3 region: CATSGTLESSYNEQFF. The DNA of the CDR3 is TGTGCCACCAGTGGGACACTAGAGAGCTCCTACAATGAGCAGTTCTTC.